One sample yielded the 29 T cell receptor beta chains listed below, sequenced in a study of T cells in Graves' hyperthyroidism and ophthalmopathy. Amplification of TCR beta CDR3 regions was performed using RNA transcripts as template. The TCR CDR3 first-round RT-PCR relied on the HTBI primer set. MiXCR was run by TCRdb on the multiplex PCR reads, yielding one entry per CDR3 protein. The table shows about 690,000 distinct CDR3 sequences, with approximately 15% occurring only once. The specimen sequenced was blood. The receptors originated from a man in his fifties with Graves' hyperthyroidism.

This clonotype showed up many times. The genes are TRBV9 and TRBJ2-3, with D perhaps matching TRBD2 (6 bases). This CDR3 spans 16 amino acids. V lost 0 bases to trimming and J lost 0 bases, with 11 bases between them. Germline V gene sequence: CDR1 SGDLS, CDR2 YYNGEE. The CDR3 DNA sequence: TGTGCCAGCAGCGTAGGGTCAGGAGGGAGCACAGATACGCAGTATTTT. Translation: CASSVGSGGSTDTQYF.

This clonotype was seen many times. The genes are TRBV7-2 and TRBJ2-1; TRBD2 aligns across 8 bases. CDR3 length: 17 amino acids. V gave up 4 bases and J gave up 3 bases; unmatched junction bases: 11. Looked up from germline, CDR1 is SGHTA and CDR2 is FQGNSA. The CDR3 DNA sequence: TGTGCCAGCAGCTCTTCGGGTACTAGCGGATTCTACAATGAGCAGTTCTTC. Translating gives CASSSSGTSGFYNEQFF.

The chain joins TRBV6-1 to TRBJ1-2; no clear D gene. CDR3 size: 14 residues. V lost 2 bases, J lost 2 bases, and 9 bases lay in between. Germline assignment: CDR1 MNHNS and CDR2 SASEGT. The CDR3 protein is CASSERLWNYGYTF. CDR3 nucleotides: TGTGCCAGCAGTGAAAGATTGTGGAACTATGGCTACACCTTC.

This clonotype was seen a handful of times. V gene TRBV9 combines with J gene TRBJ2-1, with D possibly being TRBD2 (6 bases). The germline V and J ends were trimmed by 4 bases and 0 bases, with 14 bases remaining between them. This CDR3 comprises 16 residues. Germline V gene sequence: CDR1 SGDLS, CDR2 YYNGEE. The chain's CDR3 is CASSPTRTNSYNEQFF. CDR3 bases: TGTGCCAGCAGCCCCACCCGGACTAACTCCTACAATGAGCAGTTCTTC.

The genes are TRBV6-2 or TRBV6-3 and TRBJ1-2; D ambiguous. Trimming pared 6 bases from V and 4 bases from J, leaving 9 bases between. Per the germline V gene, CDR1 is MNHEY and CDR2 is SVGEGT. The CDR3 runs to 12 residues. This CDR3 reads CASSSKRYGYTF. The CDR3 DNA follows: TGTGCCAGCAGCTCAAAGCGCTATGGCTACACCTTC.

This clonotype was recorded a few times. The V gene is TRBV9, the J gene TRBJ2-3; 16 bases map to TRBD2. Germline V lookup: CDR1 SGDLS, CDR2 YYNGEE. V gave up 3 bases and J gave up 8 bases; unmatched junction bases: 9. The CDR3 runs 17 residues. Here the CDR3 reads CASSASGTSGRARTQYF. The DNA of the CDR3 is TGTGCCAGCAGCGCATCCGGGACTAGCGGGAGGGCCCGTACGCAGTATTTT.

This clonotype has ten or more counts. This chain's CDR3 is CASRPPEGEAFF. In DNA, the CDR3 is TGTGCCAGTAGGCCCCCGGAAGGTGAAGCTTTCTTT. The genes are TRBV19 and TRBJ1-1; the D is unclear. Germline assignment: CDR1 LNHDA and CDR2 SQIVND (reference sequence). The CDR3 runs 12 residues. V lost 6 bases, J lost 7 bases, and 12 bases lay in between. The full variable domain, its missing parts supplied by reference TRBV19 and TRBJ1-1, is DGGITQSPKYLFRKEGQNVTLSCEQNLNHDAMYWYRQDPGQGLRLIYYSQIVNDFQKGDIAEGYSVSREKKESFPLTVTSAQKNPTAFYLCASRPPEGEAFFGQGTRLTVV.

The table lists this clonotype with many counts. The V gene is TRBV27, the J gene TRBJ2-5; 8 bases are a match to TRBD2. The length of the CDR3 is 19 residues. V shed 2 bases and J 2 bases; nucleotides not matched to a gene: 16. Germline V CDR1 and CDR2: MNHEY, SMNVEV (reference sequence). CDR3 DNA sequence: TGTGCCAGCAGTTTAATCGGGGAGGTGGCTAGCGGGTTACAAGAGACCCAGTACTTC. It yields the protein CASSLIGEVASGLQETQYF.

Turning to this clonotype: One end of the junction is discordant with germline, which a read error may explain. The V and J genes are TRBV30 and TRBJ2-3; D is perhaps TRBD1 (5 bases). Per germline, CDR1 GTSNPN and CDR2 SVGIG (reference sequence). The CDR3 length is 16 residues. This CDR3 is CTWSSSVTVGTDTQYF. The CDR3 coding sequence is TGTACCTGGAGTTCATCGGTGACAGTCGGCACAGATACGCAGTATTTT.

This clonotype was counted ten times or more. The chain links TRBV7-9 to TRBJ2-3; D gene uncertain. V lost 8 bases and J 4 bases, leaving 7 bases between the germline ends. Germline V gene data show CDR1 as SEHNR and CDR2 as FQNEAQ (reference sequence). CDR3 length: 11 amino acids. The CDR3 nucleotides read TGTGCCAGCGAAGGTGCAGATACGCAGTATTTT. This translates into CASEGADTQYF.

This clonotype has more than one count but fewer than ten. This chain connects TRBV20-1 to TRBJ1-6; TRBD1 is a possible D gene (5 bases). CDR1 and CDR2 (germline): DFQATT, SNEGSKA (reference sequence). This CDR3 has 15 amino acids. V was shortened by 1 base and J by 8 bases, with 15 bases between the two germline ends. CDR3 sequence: CSARVSGNGYSPLHF. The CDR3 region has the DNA TGCAGTGCTAGAGTTTCAGGGAATGGATATTCACCCCTCCACTTT.

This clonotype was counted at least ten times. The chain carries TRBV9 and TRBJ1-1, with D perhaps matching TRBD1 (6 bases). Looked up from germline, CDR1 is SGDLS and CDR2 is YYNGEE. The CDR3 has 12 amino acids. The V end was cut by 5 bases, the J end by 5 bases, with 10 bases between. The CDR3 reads CASSRQGTEAFF. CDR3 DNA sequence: TGTGCCAGCAGTCGTCAGGGGACTGAAGCTTTCTTT. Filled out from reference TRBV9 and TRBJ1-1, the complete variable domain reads DSGVTQTPKHLITATGQRVTLRCSPRSGDLSVYWYQQSLDQGLQFLIQYYNGEERAKGNILERFSAQQFPDLHSELNLSSLELGDSALYFCASSRQGTEAFFGQGTRLTVV.

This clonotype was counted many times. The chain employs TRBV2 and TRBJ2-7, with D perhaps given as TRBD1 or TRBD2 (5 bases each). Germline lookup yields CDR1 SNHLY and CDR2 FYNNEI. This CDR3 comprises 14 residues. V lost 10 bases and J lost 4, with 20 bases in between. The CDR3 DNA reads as TGTGCCACCGCCGCGTCCGGGACCGCTTACGAGCAGTACTTC. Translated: CATAASGTAYEQYF. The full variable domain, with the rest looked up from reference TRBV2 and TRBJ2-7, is EPEVTQTPSHQVTQMGQEVILRCVPISNHLYFYWYRQILGQKVEFLVSFYNNEISEKSEIFDDQFSVERPDGSNFTLKIRSTKLEDSAMYFCATAASGTAYEQYFGPGTRLTVT.

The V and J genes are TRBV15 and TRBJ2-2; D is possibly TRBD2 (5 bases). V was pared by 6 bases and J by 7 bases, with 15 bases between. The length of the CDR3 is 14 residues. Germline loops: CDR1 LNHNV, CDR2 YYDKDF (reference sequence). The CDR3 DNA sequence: TGTGCCACCAGTTTCCTGAGGGTCGGCGGGGAGCTGTTTTTT. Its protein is CATSFLRVGGELFF. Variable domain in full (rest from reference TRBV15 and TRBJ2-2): DAMVIQNPRYQVTQFGKPVTLSCSQTLNHNVMYWYQQKSSQAPKLLFHYYDKDFNNEADTPDNFQSRRPNTSFCFLDIRSPGLGDTAMYLCATSFLRVGGELFFGEGSRLTVL.

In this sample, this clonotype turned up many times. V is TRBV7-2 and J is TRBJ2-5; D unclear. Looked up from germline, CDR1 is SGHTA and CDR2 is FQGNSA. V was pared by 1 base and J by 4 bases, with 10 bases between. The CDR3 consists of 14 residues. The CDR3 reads CASSLVPSSETQYF. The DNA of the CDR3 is TGTGCCAGCAGCTTAGTTCCTAGTTCAGAGACCCAGTACTTC.

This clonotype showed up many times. CDR3 protein: CSARPLAVGYNEQFF. The CDR3 region has the DNA TGCAGTGCTAGACCCCTAGCGGTAGGGTACAATGAGCAGTTCTTC. The chain carries TRBV20-1 and TRBJ2-1; TRBD2 matches at 7 bases. Germline CDR1 is DFQATT and CDR2 is SNEGSKA (reference sequence). The CDR3 sequence is 15 residues long. Unmatched junction bases numbered 8, after V lost 2 bases and J lost 4 bases.

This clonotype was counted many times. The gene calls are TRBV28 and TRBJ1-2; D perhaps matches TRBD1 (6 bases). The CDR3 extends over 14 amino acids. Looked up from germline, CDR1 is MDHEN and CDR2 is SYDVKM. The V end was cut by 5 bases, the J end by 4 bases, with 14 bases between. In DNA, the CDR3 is TGTGCCAGCAGTACACAGACAGGCTCCTATGGCTACACCTTC. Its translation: CASSTQTGSYGYTF.

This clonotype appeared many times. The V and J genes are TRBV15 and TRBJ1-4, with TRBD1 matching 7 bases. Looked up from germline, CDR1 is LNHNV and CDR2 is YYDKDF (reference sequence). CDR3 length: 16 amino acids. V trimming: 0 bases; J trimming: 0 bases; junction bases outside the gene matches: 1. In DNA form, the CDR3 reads TGTGCCACCAGCAGAGATGGGACAGCAACTAATGAAAAACTGTTTTTT. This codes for CATSRDGTATNEKLFF.

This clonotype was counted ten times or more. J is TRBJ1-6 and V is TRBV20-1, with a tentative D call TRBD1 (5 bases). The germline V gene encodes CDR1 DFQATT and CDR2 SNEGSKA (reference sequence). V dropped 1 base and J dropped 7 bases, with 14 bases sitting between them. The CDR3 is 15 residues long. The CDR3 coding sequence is TGCAGTGCTAGAGCCCGGGACGGTATGAATTCACCCCTCCACTTT. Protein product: CSARARDGMNSPLHF.

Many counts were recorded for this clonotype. The CDR3 reads CASSPTGTANTEAFF. The CDR3 bases are TGTGCCAGCAGCCCAACCGGGACGGCGAACACTGAAGCTTTCTTT. The chain joins TRBV11-3 to TRBJ1-1; D is possibly TRBD1 (5 bases). The V end lost 5 bases, the J end lost 1 base, and 14 bases lay between the germline ends. CDR1 SGHNT and CDR2 YENEEA come from the germline V gene. The CDR3 runs to 15 residues.

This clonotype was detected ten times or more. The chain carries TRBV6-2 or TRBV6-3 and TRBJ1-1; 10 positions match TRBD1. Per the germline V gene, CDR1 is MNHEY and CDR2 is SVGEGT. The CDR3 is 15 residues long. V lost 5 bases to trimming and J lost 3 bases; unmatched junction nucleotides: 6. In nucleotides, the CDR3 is TGTGCCAGCAGTGATCCCGGGACAGGGGACACTGAAGCTTTCTTT. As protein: CASSDPGTGDTEAFF.

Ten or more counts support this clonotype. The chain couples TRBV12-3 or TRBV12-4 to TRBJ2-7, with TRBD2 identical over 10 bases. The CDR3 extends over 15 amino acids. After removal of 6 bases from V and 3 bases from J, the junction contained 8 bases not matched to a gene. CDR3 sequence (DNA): TGTGCCAGCAGGACCCTAGCGGGGGACGACTACGAGCAGTACTTC. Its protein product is CASRTLAGDDYEQYF.

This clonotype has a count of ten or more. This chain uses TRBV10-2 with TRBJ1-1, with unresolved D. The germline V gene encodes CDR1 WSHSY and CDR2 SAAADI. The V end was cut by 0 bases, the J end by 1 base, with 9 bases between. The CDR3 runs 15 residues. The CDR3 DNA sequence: TGCGCCAGCAGTGAGTCGTACGGAAAGAACACTGAAGCTTTCTTT. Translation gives CASSESYGKNTEAFF.

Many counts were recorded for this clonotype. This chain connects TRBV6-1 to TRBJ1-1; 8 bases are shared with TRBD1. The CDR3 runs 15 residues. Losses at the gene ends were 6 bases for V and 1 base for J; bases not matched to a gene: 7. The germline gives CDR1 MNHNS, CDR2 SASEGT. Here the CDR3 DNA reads TGTGCCAGCAGGTCAACCGGACAGGGGAACACTGAAGCTTTCTTT. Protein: CASRSTGQGNTEAFF.

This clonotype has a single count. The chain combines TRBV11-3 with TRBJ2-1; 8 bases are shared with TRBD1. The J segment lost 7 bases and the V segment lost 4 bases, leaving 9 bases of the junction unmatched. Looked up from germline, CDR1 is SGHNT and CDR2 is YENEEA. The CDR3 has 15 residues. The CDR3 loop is CASSYLGQVGNEQFF. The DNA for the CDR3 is TGTGCCAGCAGCTATCTGGGACAGGTTGGAAATGAGCAGTTCTTC. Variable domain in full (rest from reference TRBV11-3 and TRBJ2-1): EAGVVQSPRYKIIEKKQPVAFWCNPISGHNTLYWYLQNLGQGPELLIRYENEEAVDDSQLPKDRFSAERLKGVDSTLKIQPAELGDSAVYLCASSYLGQVGNEQFFGPGTRLTVL.

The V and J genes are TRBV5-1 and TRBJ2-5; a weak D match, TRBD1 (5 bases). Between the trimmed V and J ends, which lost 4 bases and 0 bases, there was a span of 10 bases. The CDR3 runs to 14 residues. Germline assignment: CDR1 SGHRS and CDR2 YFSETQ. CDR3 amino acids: CASSLGHNQETQYF. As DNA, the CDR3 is TGCGCCAGCAGCCTAGGACACAACCAAGAGACCCAGTACTTC.

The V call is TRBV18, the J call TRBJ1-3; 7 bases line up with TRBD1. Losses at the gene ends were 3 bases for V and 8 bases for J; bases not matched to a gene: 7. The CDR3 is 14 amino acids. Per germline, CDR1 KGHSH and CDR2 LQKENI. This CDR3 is CASSPFTGEDTIYF. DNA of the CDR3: TGTGCCAGCTCACCGTTCACAGGGGAAGACACCATATATTTT.

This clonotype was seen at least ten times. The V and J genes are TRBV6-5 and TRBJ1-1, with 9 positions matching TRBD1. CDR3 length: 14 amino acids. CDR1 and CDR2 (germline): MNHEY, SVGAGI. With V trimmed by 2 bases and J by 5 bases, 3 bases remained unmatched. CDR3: CASSYTQGATEAFF. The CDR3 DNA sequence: TGTGCCAGCAGTTACACACAGGGGGCGACTGAAGCTTTCTTT.

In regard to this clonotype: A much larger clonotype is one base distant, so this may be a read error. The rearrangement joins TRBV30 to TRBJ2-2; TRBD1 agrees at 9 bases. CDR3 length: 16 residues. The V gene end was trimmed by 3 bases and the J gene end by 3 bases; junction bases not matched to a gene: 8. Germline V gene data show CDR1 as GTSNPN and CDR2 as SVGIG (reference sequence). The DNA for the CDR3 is TGTGCCTGGAGGCTTAAGGGACAGGGTCACACCGGGGAGCTGTTTTTT. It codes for CAWRLKGQGHTGELFF.